One and the same sample provided the 32 T cell receptor beta chains below, sequenced in a study of molecular identifiers for immune sequencing clone quantification. TCRdb analysed the PCR reads with MiXCR anew, one entry per CDR3 protein. The repertoire holds 20,000 or so distinct CDR3 sequences, 20% to 25% seen once, with 5% to 7% in the top ten. Sequenced: naive CD8+ T cells from blood, with Jurkat cell RNA spiked in. Described subset: FACS-sorted CD8+CD4-CCR7+CD45RA+ naive T cells. The receptors were gathered from a human donor in good health. Some libraries in this study had Jurkat cell RNA spiked in.

By sample share, this clonotype is medium-sized. V and J are TRBV12-3 or TRBV12-4 and TRBJ1-5, with 7 positions matching TRBD1. The junction had 6 bases not matched to a gene; V was cut back by 5 bases and J by 5 bases. The CDR3 contains 14 residues. CDR3 region: CASSPGQEDQPQHF. The CDR3 DNA is TGTGCCAGCAGTCCAGGACAGGAGGATCAGCCCCAGCATTTT.

A note on this clonotype: Given a much more abundant clone one base away, this may be a read error. The chain uses TRBV28 and TRBJ2-7; D may correspond to TRBD1 or TRBD2 (5 bases each). The V and J ends lost 6 bases and 0 bases respectively, with 15 bases between them. Germline loops: CDR1 MDHEN, CDR2 SYDVKM. This CDR3 has 15 amino acids. CDR3 protein: CASSFRGARSYEQYF. CDR3 bases: TGTGCCAGCAGCTTTCGGGGCGCCCGCTCCTACGAGCAGTACTTC.

Points on this clonotype: A read error is possible here, since a much larger clone lies one base away. The chain links TRBV15 to TRBJ2-1, with D unresolved. The CDR3 is made up of 15 amino acids. Germline loops: CDR1 LNHNV, CDR2 YYDKDF (reference sequence). Written as DNA, the CDR3 is TGTGCCACCAGCGGAGATCTCCGTAGTGGCGATGAGCAGTTCTTC. The encoded protein is CATSGDLRSGDEQFF. The whole variable domain, remainder taken from reference TRBV15 and TRBJ2-1, is DAMVIQNPRYQVTQFGKPVTLSCSQTLNHNVMYWYQQKSSQAPKLLFHYYDKDFNNEADTPDNFQSRRPNTSFCFLDIRSPGLGDTAMYLCATSGDLRSGDEQFFGPGTRLTVL.

The table lists this clonotype with a count of one. This sequence may be a read error, since a much larger clone differs from it by one base. The genes are TRBV7-2 and TRBJ2-7, with no clear D. CDR1 and CDR2 (germline): SGHTA, FQGNSA. This CDR3 region has 15 residues. V was clipped by 5 bases and J by 0 bases, with 14 bases between them. In DNA, the CDR3 is TGTGCCAGCAGCGTATTAGTTGTTAGCTCCTACGAGCAGTACTTC. As protein: CASSVLVVSSYEQYF. Supplemented by reference TRBV7-2 and TRBJ2-7, the full variable domain reads GAGVSQSPSNKVTEKGKDVELRCDPISGHTALYWYRQSLGQGLEFLIYFQGNSAPDKSGLPSDRFSAERTGGSVSTLTIQRTQQEDSAVYLCASSVLVVSSYEQYFGPGTRLTVT.

The chain employs TRBV27 and TRBJ2-5, with D possibly matching TRBD2 (6 bases). The germline CDR1 and CDR2 sequences are MNHEY and SMNVEV (reference sequence). The CDR3 runs 15 residues. V lost 0 bases, J lost 5 bases, and 13 bases lay in between. Here the CDR3 DNA reads TGTGCCAGCAGTTTATCAGGTTTGGAGGGGGAGACCCAGTACTTC. Protein: CASSLSGLEGETQYF.

This clonotype was observed many times. J is TRBJ2-1 and V is TRBV29-1; D gene unclear. Germline V gene lookup returns CDR1 SQVTM and CDR2 ANQGSEA. The CDR3 runs to 13 residues. Between the trimmed V and J ends, which lost 6 bases and 5 bases, there was a span of 14 bases. CDR3 DNA sequence: TGCAGCGTGGAATTGGTTCTGGACAATGAGCAGTTCTTC. Encoded protein: CSVELVLDNEQFF.

The chain carries TRBV12-3 or TRBV12-4 and TRBJ2-2, with 7 positions matching TRBD2. V trimming: 5 bases; J trimming: 1 base; junction bases outside the gene matches: 4. CDR3 length: 15 residues. The chain's CDR3 is CASSGSGGNTGELFF. The CDR3 DNA follows: TGTGCCAGCAGTGGGTCGGGGGGGAACACCGGGGAGCTGTTTTTT.

By sample fraction, this clonotype is medium-sized. The chain joins TRBV6-2 or TRBV6-3 to TRBJ1-2, with unresolved D. Trimming pared 2 bases from V and 8 bases from J, leaving 9 bases between. Germline CDR1 is MNHEY and CDR2 is SVGEGT. There are 12 residues in the CDR3. The CDR3, as DNA: TGTGCCAGCAGTTACGGGCCGCGGGGCTACACCTTC. Its translation: CASSYGPRGYTF.

The rearrangement links TRBV24-1 to TRBJ2-1; tentative D call: TRBD2 (7 bases). CDR1 is KGHDR and CDR2 is SFDVKD in the germline V gene. The CDR3 has 18 residues. Between the trimmed V and J ends, which lost 2 bases and 4 bases, there was a span of 20 bases. This CDR3 reads CATSDYPRGGGPYNEQFF. The CDR3 DNA reads as TGTGCCACCAGTGATTACCCCCGAGGGGGAGGGCCTTACAATGAGCAGTTCTTC.

By share, this clonotype counts as medium-sized. The V gene is TRBV28, the J gene TRBJ2-3, with 14 bases matching TRBD2. The V segment lost 5 bases and the J segment 3 bases; nucleotides outside the gene matches: 7. The V gene's germline CDR1 is MDHEN and CDR2 SYDVKM. This CDR3 is built from 17 residues. The CDR3 nucleotides are TGTGCCAGCAGTAAAAAGGGACTAGCGGGAGTAACAGATACGCAGTATTTT. The encoded protein is CASSKKGLAGVTDTQYF.

This clonotype was observed at least ten times. The J gene is TRBJ2-1, the V gene TRBV5-6; D uncertain. CDR1 and CDR2 (germline): SGHDT, YYEEEE. This CDR3 spans 12 amino acids. Trimming left V 3 bases short and J 4 bases short, with 5 bases between. CDR3 in DNA: TGTGCCAGCAGCTCATTGTACAATGAGCAGTTCTTC. It encodes CASSSLYNEQFF. The full variable domain, its missing parts supplied by reference TRBV5-6 and TRBJ2-1, is DAGVTQSPTHLIKTRGQQVTLRCSPKSGHDTVSWYQQALGQGPQFIFQYYEEEERQRGNFPDRFSGHQFPNYSSELNVNALLLGDSALYLCASSSLYNEQFFGPGTRLTVL.

The chain joins TRBV15 to TRBJ2-3; unclear D gene. Germline CDR1 and CDR2: LNHNV and YYDKDF (reference sequence). The length of the CDR3 is 14 residues. The V end was cut by 5 bases, the J end by 0 bases, with 9 bases between. CDR3 DNA sequence: TGTGCCACCAGCCCAAGGCGTAGCACAGATACGCAGTATTTT. This translates into CATSPRRSTDTQYF. The full variable domain, completed using reference TRBV15 and TRBJ2-3, is DAMVIQNPRYQVTQFGKPVTLSCSQTLNHNVMYWYQQKSSQAPKLLFHYYDKDFNNEADTPDNFQSRRPNTSFCFLDIRSPGLGDTAMYLCATSPRRSTDTQYFGPGTRLTVL.

This clonotype was seen repeatedly, ten times or more. The chain carries TRBV6-1 and TRBJ2-1; TRBD2 is a possible D gene (5 bases). Germline-derived CDR1 and CDR2 are MNHNS and SASEGT. The CDR3 spans 12 residues. The V gene lost 7 bases and the J gene lost 4 bases, with 8 bases spanning the gap. DNA for the CDR3: TGTGCCAGCAATCGGGGTTACAATGAGCAGTTCTTC. This gives the protein CASNRGYNEQFF.

Remarks on this clonotype: This may stem from a read error, because a much larger clone lies one nucleotide away. The conserved phenylalanine or tryptophan is not found at the CDR3 terminus, so this likely reflects a read error. The rearrangement uses TRBV27 and TRBJ2-1; 7 bases agree with TRBD2. V lost 4 bases, J lost 3 bases, and 9 bases stayed unmatched. This CDR3 spans 16 amino acids. Germline values: CDR1 MNHEY, CDR2 SMNVEV (reference sequence). CDR3 nucleotide sequence: TGTGCCAGCAGTTCGGGCGGCGGGAGCCACTACAATGAGCAGTTCGTC. Encoded protein: CASSSGGGSHYNEQFV.

This clonotype was seen many times. The V gene is TRBV7-9, the J gene TRBJ2-1; TRBD2 matches at 14 bases. This CDR3 contains 20 residues. V gave up 2 bases and J gave up 7 bases; unmatched junction bases: 16. CDR1 and CDR2 from the germline V gene are SEHNR and FQNEAQ (reference sequence). The CDR3 region has the DNA TGTGCCAGCAGCTTAAGAGAGGGACAGGGGACTAGCGGGAGTACGAATGAGCAGTTCTTC. As protein: CASSLREGQGTSGSTNEQFF.

The sample holds a few counts of this clonotype. The chain carries TRBV18 and TRBJ2-7; unclear D gene. This CDR3 has 13 residues. V lost 3 bases to trimming and J lost 3 bases, with 9 bases between them. The germline CDR1 and CDR2 sequences are KGHSH and LQKENI. CDR3 in DNA: TGTGCCAGCTCACCCAGACATGGCTACGAGCAGTACTTC. Translating gives CASSPRHGYEQYF.

This clonotype showed up just once. The chain has TRBV5-6 and TRBJ2-7; D may correspond to TRBD1 or TRBD2 (5 bases each). Germline V gene sequence: CDR1 SGHDT, CDR2 YYEEEE. The CDR3 consists of 15 residues. V lost 0 bases and J lost 6, with 16 bases in between. The CDR3: CASSLVQAPGFEQYF. CDR3 sequence (DNA): TGTGCCAGCAGCTTGGTACAGGCTCCGGGATTCGAGCAGTACTTC.

With respect to this clonotype: A much larger clone differs from this one at a single base, so this may be a read error. The V and J genes are TRBV4-3 and TRBJ1-3, with D perhaps TRBD1 (5 bases). From germline, CDR1 is LGHNA and CDR2 YSLEER. The CDR3 extends over 15 amino acids. The CDR3, as DNA: TGCACCAGCAGCCAAGACTGGAACAGGTTTAACACCATATATTTT. It is translated as CTSSQDWNRFNTIYF.

In this sample, this clonotype turned up many times. The chain is built from TRBV4-3 and TRBJ2-5, with 14 nucleotides matching TRBD2. Per germline, CDR1 LGHNA and CDR2 YSLEER. CDR3 length equals 17 residues. V lost 2 bases, J lost 5 bases, and 7 bases stayed unmatched. CDR3 DNA: TGCGCCAGCAGCCAAAACCCCGGGACTAGCGGGAGTGAGACCCAGTACTTC. Residues: CASSQNPGTSGSETQYF.

This clonotype has ten or more counts. This rearrangement joins TRBV10-3 to TRBJ2-3; D gene uncertain. V lost 9 bases and J lost 2, with 12 bases in between. This CDR3 has 13 amino acids. CDR1 and CDR2 (germline): ENHRY, SYGVKD. The CDR3 here is CAIGQLPTDTQYF. The CDR3 DNA reads TGTGCCATAGGCCAACTACCCACAGATACGCAGTATTTT.

By share of the sample, this clonotype is medium-sized. This sequence joins TRBV29-1 and TRBJ2-2; D not resolved. Trimming pared 0 bases from V and 6 bases from J, leaving 8 bases between. CDR1 and CDR2 (germline): SQVTM, ANQGSEA. The CDR3 has 13 amino acids. CDR3 in amino acids: CSVEDRSSGELFF. In DNA, the CDR3 is TGCAGCGTTGAAGACAGGTCTTCCGGGGAGCTGTTTTTT.

The table lists this clonotype with many counts. This rearrangement joins TRBV5-1 to TRBJ2-1; D possibly corresponds to TRBD2 (6 bases). Trimming removed 0 bases from V and 9 bases from J, with 16 bases in between. The germline gives CDR1 SGHRS, CDR2 YFSETQ. The CDR3 runs 15 residues. DNA for the CDR3: TGCGCCAGCAGCTTGGGGCTAGCGCCCGCCCGTGAGCAGTTCTTC. Translating it yields CASSLGLAPAREQFF.

This clonotype was detected only a few times. The chain links TRBV6-2 or TRBV6-3 to TRBJ2-7; the match to TRBD2 covers 8 bases. The germline gives CDR1 MNHEY, CDR2 SVGEGT. V was clipped by 6 bases and J by 3 bases; unmatched bases: 10. The CDR3 covers 15 residues. CDR3 region: CASSDTGTRDYEQYF. The DNA of the CDR3 is TGTGCCAGCAGCGACACCGGGACTAGAGACTACGAGCAGTACTTC.

With respect to this clonotype: The CDR3 ends on some other residue instead of the conserved phenylalanine or tryptophan, so this is likely a read error. The chain uses TRBV14 and TRBJ1-4, with D tentatively TRBD1 (5 bases). Germline V lookup: CDR1 SGHDN, CDR2 FVKESK. V was clipped by 5 bases and J by 11 bases, with 21 bases between them. This CDR3 comprises 15 residues. CDR3 residues: CASSYGVSGAGKLFL. For the CDR3, the DNA is TGTGCCAGCAGCTACGGGGTATCAGGCGCAGGGAAACTGTTTTTG.

Details on this clonotype: A read error may be the cause here, since a much bigger clone is one base away. This chain uses TRBV14 with TRBJ2-1; possible D gene TRBD2, 6 bases. Germline V gene lookup returns CDR1 SGHDN and CDR2 FVKESK. V was pared by 3 bases and J by 6 bases, with 12 bases between. The CDR3 contains 14 residues. The CDR3: CASSHTSSCNEQFF. The CDR3 coding sequence is TGTGCCAGCAGCCATACTAGCAGTTGCAATGAGCAGTTCTTC.

For the CDR3, the DNA is TGTGCCAGCAGTGGGGACGTAGAGACCCAGTACTTC. Translating gives CASSGDVETQYF. V gene TRBV7-9 combines with J gene TRBJ2-5, with D possibly called TRBD1 or TRBD2 (5 bases each). Germline-derived CDR1 and CDR2 are SEHNR and FQNEAQ (reference sequence). There are 12 residues in the CDR3. V was shortened by 6 bases and J by 4 bases, with 9 bases between the two germline ends.

A note on this clonotype: A read error is possible here, since a much larger clone lies one base away. The chain combines TRBV28 with TRBJ1-3; possible D gene TRBD1, 6 bases. CDR3 length: 17 residues. Trimming cost V 2 bases and J 2 bases, with 16 bases left between them. CDR1 MDHEN and CDR2 SYDVKM come from the germline V gene. Here the CDR3 reads CASSLRTDSPPGNTIYF. The CDR3 DNA reads TGTGCCAGCAGTTTAAGGACAGATTCCCCCCCTGGAAACACCATATATTTT.

This clonotype was seen repeatedly, ten times or more. V is TRBV19 and J is TRBJ2-7, with TRBD2 identical over 9 bases. Trimming cost V 6 bases and J 5 bases; bases outside gene matches: 17. Looked up from germline, CDR1 is LNHDA and CDR2 is SQIVND (reference sequence). The length of the CDR3 is 17 residues. The CDR3 DNA follows: TGTGCCAGTAGCCGAGGGGCCTTAGCGGGAGTTCGGAACGAGCAGTACTTC. Translated: CASSRGALAGVRNEQYF.

This clonotype was seen many times. This chain links TRBV19 with TRBJ2-1; D call uncertain. Trimming pared 7 bases from V and 3 bases from J, leaving 10 bases between. Per germline, CDR1 LNHDA and CDR2 SQIVND (reference sequence). This CDR3 region has 13 residues. The CDR3 region has the DNA TGTGCCAGTACCCTAACTGGCTACAATGAGCAGTTCTTC. This codes for CASTLTGYNEQFF. The whole variable domain, remainder taken from reference TRBV19 and TRBJ2-1, is DGGITQSPKYLFRKEGQNVTLSCEQNLNHDAMYWYRQDPGQGLRLIYYSQIVNDFQKGDIAEGYSVSREKKESFPLTVTSAQKNPTAFYLCASTLTGYNEQFFGPGTRLTVL.

By share, this clonotype counts as medium-sized. The chain joins TRBV5-1 to TRBJ2-7; perhaps TRBD2 as D (6 bases). The CDR3 sequence is 13 residues long. Germline CDR1 is SGHRS and CDR2 is YFSETQ. Trimming took off 4 bases at V and 5 bases at J, with 13 bases between the two ends. CDR3 amino acids: CASSQAGTDEQYF. CDR3 DNA: TGCGCCAGCAGCCAGGCGGGGACGGACGAGCAGTACTTC.

This clonotype is medium-sized (0.01 to 0.1%) by share. The chain joins TRBV12-3 or TRBV12-4 to TRBJ2-1; no clear D. The V gene lost 2 bases and the J gene lost 7 bases, with 12 bases spanning the gap. This CDR3 spans 14 amino acids. The CDR3 protein is CASSLFTSKNEQFF. DNA of the CDR3: TGTGCCAGCAGTTTATTTACCAGCAAGAATGAGCAGTTCTTC.

The CDR3 bases are TGTGCCAGCAGCCCCCCGCCGACCTACGAGCAGTACTTC. Protein: CASSPPPTYEQYF. This rearrangement joins TRBV7-9 to TRBJ2-7; D not resolved. Germline CDR1 is SEHNR and CDR2 is FQNEAQ (reference sequence). The ends were cut back, 5 bases at V and 2 bases at J, with 10 bases in the middle. This CDR3 is built from 13 residues.